This entry lists 8 T cell receptor beta chains sequenced from one sample in a study of cytomegalovirus exposure and HLA in healthy donors. Repertoires were generated with immunoSEQ multiplex PCR, while TCRdb's copy carries only in-frame clones and drops some. The table shows roughly 150,000 clones, with more than 70% occurring only once. Sequenced: PBMCs. All receptors come from a man younger than 35 in good health and CMV-seronegative.

The chain has TRBV5-4 and TRBJ1-1; perhaps TRBD1 as D (6 bases). Germline V gives CDR1 SGHNT, CDR2 YYREEE (reference sequence). The length of the CDR3 is 14 residues. V was clipped by 1 base and J by 2 bases, with 9 bases between them. CDR3 nucleotides: TGTGCCAGCAGCTTGCAACAGGGTAACACTGAAGCTTTCTTT. This codes for CASSLQQGNTEAFF.

The gene calls are TRBV5-1 and TRBJ2-5; 7 bases match TRBD1. This CDR3 comprises 14 residues. Germline V CDR1 and CDR2: SGHRS, YFSETQ. J gave up 5 bases and V 4 bases, and 8 bases lay outside the gene matches. DNA for the CDR3: TGCGCCAGCAGCCAATACAGGGGCGGGGAGACCCAGTACTTC. This codes for CASSQYRGGETQYF.

J is TRBJ2-7 and V is TRBV5-8; weak D call: TRBD1 (7 bases). This CDR3 is built from 17 residues. The germline V gene encodes CDR1 SGHTS and CDR2 YDEGEE. The V end was cut by 6 bases, the J end by 6 bases, with 28 bases between. The CDR3 region has the DNA TGTGCCAGCACTACTTTCGTTTTGGCAGGGGGGCGAGGCGAGCAGTACGTC. This codes for CASTTFVLAGGRGEQYV.

The chain combines TRBV11-2 with TRBJ2-2, with a tentative D call TRBD2 (6 bases). The CDR3 extends over 16 amino acids. The germline V gene encodes CDR1 SGHAT and CDR2 FQNNGV. V was pared by 5 bases and J by 4 bases, with 17 bases between. The CDR3 DNA follows: TGTGCCAGCAGCCCTAACCGACGGGAGCGCACCGGGGAGCTGTTTTTT. Its protein is CASSPNRRERTGELFF.

This sequence joins TRBV28 and TRBJ2-7; TRBD1 agrees at 8 bases. CDR3 length equals 14 residues. Germline V gene data show CDR1 as MDHEN and CDR2 as SYDVKM. J gave up 4 bases and V 2 bases, and 4 bases lay outside the gene matches. This CDR3 reads CASSLRTGFYEQYF. The CDR3 DNA reads as TGTGCCAGCAGTTTAAGGACAGGGTTTTACGAGCAGTACTTC.

The sample holds one count of this clone. The V gene is TRBV4-1, the J gene TRBJ2-7; 8 bases line up with TRBD1. Germline V gene data show CDR1 as MGHRA and CDR2 as YSYEKL. This CDR3 region has 14 residues. V lost 4 bases to trimming and J lost 0 bases; unmatched junction nucleotides: 2. This chain's CDR3 is CASSRTGSSYEQYF. CDR3 bases: TGCGCCAGCAGCCGGACAGGGAGCTCCTACGAGCAGTACTTC.

The gene calls are TRBV5-1 and TRBJ2-7, with TRBD1 matching over 7 bases. CDR1 and CDR2 (germline): SGHRS, YFSETQ. J gave up 0 bases and V 2 bases, and 8 bases lay outside the gene matches. The CDR3 runs 16 residues. CDR3: CASSFTQQGSSYEQYF. The CDR3, as DNA: TGCGCCAGCAGCTTTACACAACAGGGGAGCTCCTACGAGCAGTACTTC.

The chain has TRBV2 and TRBJ2-7, with TRBD2 as a possible D gene (5 bases). CDR3 size: 12 residues. The V gene's germline CDR1 is SNHLY and CDR2 FYNNEI. Trimming shortened V by 2 bases and J by 4 bases, and 6 bases separated the two germline ends. The CDR3 reads CASSEWEYEQYF. As DNA, the CDR3 is TGTGCCAGCAGTGAATGGGAGTACGAGCAGTACTTC.